Only a few counts were recorded for the clone carrying this TCR beta chain. No antigen is known for it. Using a J-beta primer mix together with a sample-barcoded 5' primer, a second PCR was run for roughly 6 to 12 cycles. Every single cDNA molecule received a tag from a template-switch adaptor with 12 random nucleotides. TCRdb re-derived calls from the 5' RACE reads in MiXCR, one entry per CDR3 protein. This table holds under 2 million distinct CDR3 sequences, around 35% found once. This sample is drawn from a study of blood T cells in healthy people across ages. Regarding the study as a whole: The fall in TCR beta diversity per million T cells was roughly linear with age.

The CDR3 extends over 16 amino acids. The V end was cut by 7 bases, the J end by 0 bases, with 16 bases between. The germline gives CDR1 SNHLY, CDR2 FYNNEI. Peripheral blood, approximately 10 milliliters per donor, was collected. The chain recombines TRBV2 with TRBJ1-5; D gene unclear. The receptor was derived from a woman aged 25-40 years in good health. Input material: blood. This CDR3 is CASTRGISDSNQPQHF. The CDR3 bases are TGTGCCAGCACGAGAGGGATTTCCGATAGCAATCAGCCCCAGCATTTT.